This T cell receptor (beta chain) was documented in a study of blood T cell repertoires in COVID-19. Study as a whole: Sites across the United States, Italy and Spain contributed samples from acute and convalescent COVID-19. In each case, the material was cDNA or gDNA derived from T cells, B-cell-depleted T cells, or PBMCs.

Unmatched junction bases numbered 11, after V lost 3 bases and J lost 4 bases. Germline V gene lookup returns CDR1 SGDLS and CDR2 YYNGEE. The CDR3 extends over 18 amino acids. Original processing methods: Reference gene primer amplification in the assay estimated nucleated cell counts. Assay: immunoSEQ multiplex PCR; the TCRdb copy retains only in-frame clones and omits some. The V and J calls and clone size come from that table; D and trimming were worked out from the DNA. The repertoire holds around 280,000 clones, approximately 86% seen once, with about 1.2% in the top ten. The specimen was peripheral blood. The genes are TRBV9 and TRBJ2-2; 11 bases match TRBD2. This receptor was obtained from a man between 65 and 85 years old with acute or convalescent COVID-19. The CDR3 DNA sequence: TGTGCCAGCAGCGGTAGCGGGAGGGCCGCGCGGGGCACCGGGGAGCTGTTTTTT. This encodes CASSGSGRAARGTGELFF.